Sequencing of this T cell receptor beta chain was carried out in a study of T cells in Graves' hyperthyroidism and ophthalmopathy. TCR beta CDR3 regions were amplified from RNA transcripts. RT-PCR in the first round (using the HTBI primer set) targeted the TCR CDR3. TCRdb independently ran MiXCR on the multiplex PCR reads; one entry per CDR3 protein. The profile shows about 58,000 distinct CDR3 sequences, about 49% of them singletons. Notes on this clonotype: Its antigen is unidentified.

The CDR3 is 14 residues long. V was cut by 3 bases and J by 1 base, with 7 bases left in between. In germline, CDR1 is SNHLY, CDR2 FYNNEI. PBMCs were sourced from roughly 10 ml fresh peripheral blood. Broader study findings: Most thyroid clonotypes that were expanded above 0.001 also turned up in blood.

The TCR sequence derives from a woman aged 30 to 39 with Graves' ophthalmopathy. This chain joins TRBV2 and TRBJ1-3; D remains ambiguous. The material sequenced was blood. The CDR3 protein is CASSEVVSGNTIYF. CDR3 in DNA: TGTGCCAGCAGTGAGGTCGTGTCTGGAAACACCATATATTTT.